A single T cell receptor (beta chain) is shown here with its context. What it binds is not known. The CDR3 totals 14 residues. V trimming: 4 bases; J trimming: 1 base; junction bases outside the gene matches: 6. The V gene's germline CDR1 is DFQATT and CDR2 SNEGSKA (reference sequence). The record originates from a study of T cell repertoires in cytomegalovirus infection. Across the study: Recently identified HLA-C-restricted CMV epitopes were used, and well-studied HLA-B-restricted CMV epitopes were used as well. A matching HLA type, together with CMV infection, was signaled by public TCR beta signatures.

TCRdb passed the reads through MiXCR, listing each CDR3 protein once. The table shows approximately 110,000 distinct CDR3 sequences, with about 33% occurring only once. Overall study results and limits: Cumulated frequencies of public TCR beta families served to identify carriers of CMV plus the relevant HLA.

This chain uses TRBV20-1 with TRBJ2-7; 8 bases map to TRBD2. This sequence originates from a human donor in good health (CMV status not recorded). Some clones in this sample may be carry-over from other donors' samples. The material sequenced was CD8+ T cells from cultured PBMCs, taken from culture after CMV antigen stimulation. The CDR3, as DNA: TGCAGTGCTAACTACGGGGGGGCATCCTACGAGCAGTACTTC. Protein product: CSANYGGASYEQYF.